A single sample gave rise to the 12 T cell receptor beta chains below, sequenced in a study of blood T cell repertoires in COVID-19. TCRdb keeps only in-frame clones here, not all; method: immunoSEQ multiplex PCR. The data show 140,000 or so clones, approximately 90% seen once. The specimen sequenced was peripheral blood. The receptors come from a woman in her 50s with active or convalescent COVID-19.

This clone was recorded only once. For the CDR3, the DNA is TGTGCCAGTGGGACAGGGTGGGACACTGAAGCTTTCTTT. Amino acids: CASGTGWDTEAFF. The chain uses TRBV2 and TRBJ1-1; 9 nucleotides agree with TRBD1. From germline, CDR1 is SNHLY and CDR2 FYNNEI. The CDR3 is 13 amino acids. V shed 9 bases, J shed 3 bases, and the junction held 5 bases outside the gene matches. Full variable domain (missing parts from reference TRBV2 and TRBJ1-1): EPEVTQTPSHQVTQMGQEVILRCVPISNHLYFYWYRQILGQKVEFLVSFYNNEISEKSEIFDDQFSVERPDGSNFTLKIRSTKLEDSAMYFCASGTGWDTEAFFGQGTRLTVV.

This clone has just one count. V gene TRBV7-2 combines with J gene TRBJ2-4, with 7 bases matching TRBD2. J was trimmed by 5 bases and V by 5 bases; bases with no gene match: 9. Germline CDR1 SGHTA, CDR2 FQGNSA. This CDR3 contains 15 residues. The CDR3 bases are TGTGCCAGCAGCCTCAGACTAGCTACCCAAAACATTCAGTACTTC. Protein sequence: CASSLRLATQNIQYF.

V usage is TRBV7-2 and J usage is TRBJ1-1; no reliable D call. Germline lookup yields CDR1 SGHTA and CDR2 FQGNSA. The CDR3 is 17 residues long. Trimming took 6 bases from V and 2 from J, leaving 22 bases between them. The CDR3 spells CASSPLVLIEKNTEAFF. In DNA form, the CDR3 reads TGTGCCAGCAGTCCGCTCGTACTCATCGAGAAAAACACTGAAGCTTTCTTT.

This chain joins TRBV6-2 or TRBV6-3 and TRBJ2-1; 9 positions match TRBD2. Looked up from germline, CDR1 is MNHEY and CDR2 is SVGEGT. The CDR3 spans 17 residues. With 2 bases clipped from V and 1 base from J, the junction kept 6 bases outside the gene matches. The CDR3 reads CASSYQASGVSYNEQFF. Here the CDR3 DNA reads TGTGCCAGCAGTTACCAGGCTAGCGGGGTATCCTACAATGAGCAGTTCTTC.

V usage is TRBV11-2 and J usage is TRBJ2-3, with TRBD2 identical over 7 bases. The CDR3 is 17 residues long. Germline CDR1 is SGHAT and CDR2 is FQNNGV. Trimming at V came to 3 bases and at J to 1 base, leaving 10 bases not matched to a gene. CDR3 region: CASSFGGGGFGTDTQYF. The CDR3 DNA follows: TGTGCCAGCAGCTTTGGCGGGGGAGGCTTCGGCACAGATACGCAGTATTTT.

This chain connects TRBV7-2 to TRBJ2-3, with 9 nucleotides matching TRBD2. Per the germline V gene, CDR1 is SGHTA and CDR2 is FQGNSA. This CDR3 has 14 amino acids. Trimming removed 7 bases from V and 3 bases from J; junction bases left unmatched: 5. CDR3 in DNA: TGTGCCAGCAAAGGAGCGGGAGGTACAGATACGCAGTATTTT. It specifies CASKGAGGTDTQYF.

The genes are TRBV6-2 or TRBV6-3 and TRBJ2-7, with 9 bases fitting TRBD2. This CDR3 is built from 16 residues. CDR1 MNHEY and CDR2 SVGEGT come from the germline V gene. V dropped 4 bases and J dropped 1; count of bases not matched to a gene: 8. Here the CDR3 reads CASSFPAGGTSYEQYF. The CDR3 bases are TGTGCCAGCAGTTTCCCGGCGGGGGGGACTTCCTACGAGCAGTACTTC.

The chain links TRBV27 to TRBJ1-6; possibly TRBD1 for D (6 bases). The V gene's germline CDR1 is MNHEY and CDR2 SMNVEV (reference sequence). This CDR3 spans 15 amino acids. V was cut by 5 bases and J by 10 bases, with 18 bases left in between. The CDR3 here is CASSPGAGAASPLHF. CDR3 DNA sequence: TGTGCCAGCAGTCCCGGGGCAGGGGCTGCATCACCCCTCCACTTT.

This chain links TRBV4-3 with TRBJ2-3, with 9 bases matching TRBD1. The CDR3 length is 17 residues. V shed 0 bases, J shed 2 bases, and the junction held 6 bases outside the gene matches. Per the germline V gene, CDR1 is LGHNA and CDR2 is YSLEER. This CDR3 is CASSQDIGTGPTDTQYF. The CDR3 DNA sequence: TGCGCCAGCAGCCAAGATATAGGGACAGGGCCCACAGATACGCAGTATTTT.

The chain combines TRBV7-9 with TRBJ2-3; 11 nucleotides match TRBD1. The J segment lost 6 bases and the V segment lost 4 bases, leaving 6 bases of the junction unmatched. The germline CDR1 and CDR2 sequences are SEHNR and FQNEAQ (reference sequence). The CDR3 runs to 15 residues. CDR3 DNA: TGTGCCAGCAGCTGGGGACAGGGGGGACCCGATACGCAGTATTTT. Its translation is CASSWGQGGPDTQYF.

The V and J genes are TRBV6-2 or TRBV6-3 and TRBJ2-6; D call uncertain. The CDR3 is 16 amino acids. The V end was cut by 2 bases, the J end by 2 bases, with 10 bases between. Looked up from germline, CDR1 is MNHEY and CDR2 is SVGEGT. The CDR3 loop is CASSYGGYTGANVLTF. CDR3 DNA sequence: TGTGCCAGCAGTTACGGCGGTTACACTGGGGCCAACGTCCTGACTTTC.

The J gene is TRBJ1-6, the V gene TRBV7-9, with D hard to call. The CDR3 loop spans 15 amino acids. CDR1 SEHNR and CDR2 FQNEAQ come from the germline V gene (reference sequence). V lost 4 bases and J lost 0, with 7 bases in between. The CDR3 DNA reads TGTGCCAGCAGCTCGGGGAGCTCCTATAATTCACCCCTCCACTTT. It specifies CASSSGSSYNSPLHF.